Below, 13 T cell receptor beta chains from the same sample are listed, as sequenced in a study of HIV-infected patients and healthy controls. Roughly three months, about 14 weeks, into antiretroviral therapy, follow-up blood was collected. All unsorted peripheral T cells were captured because whole blood was used without fractionation. About 450 ng RNA was reverse transcribed with alpha and beta constant-region primers. Alpha and beta chain libraries were made separately by chain-specific third strand synthesis with multiplexing indices. TCRdb redid the calling of the 5' RACE reads with MiXCR, one entry per CDR3 protein. This table holds 8,500 to 9,000 distinct CDR3 sequences, about 8.4% found once. Specimen: blood, collected during antiretroviral therapy. Receptors were obtained from an adult with HIV infection.

In its sample, this clonotype is medium-sized. The CDR3 here is CASSLEAGASGNYEQYF. The CDR3 nucleotides read TGTGCCAGCAGCTTGGAGGCTGGGGCTAGCGGGAACTACGAGCAGTACTTC. This chain links TRBV5-4 with TRBJ2-7; 9 bases are a match to TRBD2. Per germline, CDR1 SGHNT and CDR2 YYREEE (reference sequence). V lost 0 bases and J lost 3; bases outside the gene matches: 10. CDR3 length equals 17 residues.

The sample holds many counts of this clonotype. The chain employs TRBV6-2 or TRBV6-3 and TRBJ1-1; tentatively, D is TRBD1 (5 bases). Germline-derived CDR1 and CDR2 are MNHEY and SVGEGT. Trimming removed 2 bases at V and 1 base at J, with 5 bases between. The CDR3 spans 13 residues. CDR3 nucleotide sequence: TGTGCCAGCAGTTACGGACAGAACACTGAAGCTTTCTTT. This encodes CASSYGQNTEAFF.

This clonotype is classed as medium-sized. This chain joins TRBV7-8 and TRBJ1-1; the match to TRBD1 covers 7 bases. The CDR3 contains 16 residues. Germline CDR1 is SGHVS and CDR2 is FQNEAQ. The ends lost 5 bases at V and 1 base at J; junction bases unmatched: 10. The chain's CDR3 is CASSGIPGTANTEAFF. CDR3 sequence (DNA): TGTGCCAGCAGCGGCATCCCCGGGACAGCGAACACTGAAGCTTTCTTT.

This clonotype was recorded many times. The chain joins TRBV14 to TRBJ1-5; D is undetermined. Trimming shortened V by 1 base and J by 11 bases, and 12 bases separated the two germline ends. The CDR3 is 13 residues long. CDR1 is SGHDN and CDR2 is FVKESK in the germline V gene. The CDR3, as DNA: TGTGCCAGCAGCCAAGGGCAAAGTGGAGCCCAGCATTTT. The encoded protein is CASSQGQSGAQHF.

This clonotype is deemed medium-sized (0.01 to 0.1%). This chain uses TRBV6-2 or TRBV6-3 with TRBJ2-7; TRBD1 matches 9 bases. V lost 8 bases, J lost 0 bases, and 20 bases stayed unmatched. The CDR3 contains 19 residues. Germline loops: CDR1 MNHEY, CDR2 SVGEGT. CDR3 DNA: TGTGCCAGCCGCCGTCGTCCGGGACAGGGTAAGGGTAGCTCCTACGAGCAGTACTTC. Its translation: CASRRRPGQGKGSSYEQYF.

This clonotype is categorized as medium-sized. The chain carries TRBV20-1 and TRBJ1-5, with 8 bases aligning to TRBD1. The germline CDR1 and CDR2 sequences are DFQATT and SNEGSKA (reference sequence). J lost 4 bases, V lost 7 bases, and 15 bases had no gene match. This CDR3 has 16 amino acids. The CDR3 DNA follows: TGCAGTGTAGGGCAGATTCGGACAGGGAGGAATCAGCCCCAGCATTTT. This sequence encodes CSVGQIRTGRNQPQHF.

By its share, this clonotype is medium-sized. The V gene is TRBV2, the J gene TRBJ2-3; TRBD2 might be the D (7 bases). The V end lost 0 bases, the J end lost 4 bases, and 14 bases lay between the germline ends. The germline V gene has CDR1 SNHLY and CDR2 FYNNEI. This CDR3 is built from 16 residues. CDR3 amino acids: CASSEARGAGADTQYF. The DNA of the CDR3 is TGTGCCAGCAGTGAAGCCCGGGGGGCAGGGGCAGATACGCAGTATTTT.

This clonotype was found a few times. The V gene is TRBV14, the J gene TRBJ1-2; D not resolved. The CDR3 totals 12 residues. V lost 5 bases to trimming and J lost 0 bases, with 4 bases between them. Germline V lookup: CDR1 SGHDN, CDR2 FVKESK. CDR3 sequence (DNA): TGTGCCAGCAGCGGAACTAACTATGGCTACACCTTC. This translates into CASSGTNYGYTF.

V gene TRBV25-1 combines with J gene TRBJ1-2; the D is unclear. V lost 5 bases and J lost 6, with 19 bases in between. There are 15 residues in the CDR3. Germline V gene data show CDR1 as MGHDK and CDR2 as SYGVNS. CDR3 DNA sequence: TGTGCCAGCAGTCCCTTAGATCGTAAGAGGGATGGCTACACCTTC. This translates into CASSPLDRKRDGYTF.

In this sample, this clonotype is medium-sized. The rearrangement joins TRBV6-5 to TRBJ2-4; D is unresolved. V was shortened by 8 bases and J by 6 bases, with 8 bases between the two germline ends. Germline V lookup: CDR1 MNHEY, CDR2 SVGAGI. CDR3 size: 11 residues. The CDR3 sequence: CASWSTNIQYF. The CDR3 DNA reads as TGTGCCAGCTGGTCGACAAACATTCAGTACTTC.

This clonotype has at least ten counts. The chain carries TRBV6-6 and TRBJ1-1, with D perhaps TRBD1 (6 bases). From germline, CDR1 is MNHNY and CDR2 SVGAGI (reference sequence). The length of the CDR3 is 15 residues. V was cut by 8 bases and J by 1 base, with 17 bases left in between. CDR3 sequence reads: CASGSKDRQNTEAFF. CDR3 nucleotides: TGTGCCAGCGGGTCAAAAGACAGGCAGAACACTGAAGCTTTCTTT.

The chain carries TRBV5-5 and TRBJ2-4, with D perhaps TRBD2 (5 bases). The CDR3 contains 14 residues. V lost 4 bases, J lost 8 bases, and 16 bases lay in between. CDR1 and CDR2 (germline): SGHKS, YYEKEE (reference sequence). The DNA of the CDR3 is TGTGCCAGCAGCCCGTCAGAGCAGAGGGACATTCAGTACTTC. It yields the protein CASSPSEQRDIQYF.

This clonotype has only a few counts. The CDR3 region has the DNA TGTGCCAGCAGCTTAGATCGGGGTCAAGAGACCCAGTACTTC. It is translated as CASSLDRGQETQYF. The chain couples TRBV7-7 to TRBJ2-5; TRBD2 might be the D (5 bases). Germline-derived CDR1 and CDR2 are SSHAT and FNYEAQ (reference sequence). CDR3 length equals 14 residues. V lost 1 base and J 2 bases, leaving 8 bases between the germline ends.